The 30 T cell receptor beta chains below all came from one sample that was sequenced in a study of cytomegalovirus exposure and HLA in healthy donors. A multiplex PCR was run with 60 Vbeta primers and 13 Jbeta primers. Clones were sequenced by immunoSEQ multiplex PCR, and TCRdb holds only the in-frame ones, with some missing. The sample includes approximately 180,000 clones, over 70% of them seen just once. Sequencing input: PBMCs. These receptors were obtained from a male donor in good health and CMV-seronegative.

The gene calls are TRBV7-9 and TRBJ2-4; the match to TRBD1 covers 8 bases. Germline loops: CDR1 SEHNR, CDR2 FQNEAQ (reference sequence). The CDR3 runs 15 residues. Losses at the gene ends were 5 bases for V and 1 base for J; bases not matched to a gene: 4. CDR3 nucleotides: TGTGCCAGCAGCCGGACAGGGACGGCCAAAAACATTCAGTACTTC. Protein: CASSRTGTAKNIQYF.

This clone was seen a few times. The chain couples TRBV27 to TRBJ1-2; D might be TRBD1 (6 bases). Trimming took off 6 bases at V and 4 bases at J, with 15 bases between the two ends. Germline V gene data show CDR1 as MNHEY and CDR2 as SMNVEV (reference sequence). The CDR3 is 14 residues long. The CDR3 is CASSPRGSGYGYTF. CDR3 bases: TGTGCCAGCAGCCCGAGGGGGTCGGGCTATGGCTACACCTTC.

V usage is TRBV6-6 and J usage is TRBJ2-4, with 7 bases that match TRBD1. Trimming at V came to 11 bases and at J to 9 bases, leaving 13 bases not matched to a gene. The CDR3 extends over 13 amino acids. Germline-derived CDR1 and CDR2 are MNHNY and SVGAGI (reference sequence). CDR3 in DNA: TGTGCCTGCGCTGGAAGGGGGCTGGGCATTCAGTACTTC. Translated: CACAGRGLGIQYF.

Note on this clone: Other DNA sequences of this sample code for an identical CDR3. V is TRBV30 and J is TRBJ1-1, with 10 bases matching TRBD1. Germline V CDR1 and CDR2: GTSNPN, SVGIG (reference sequence). The CDR3 is 17 residues long. The junction had 11 bases not matched to a gene; V was cut back by 2 bases and J by 2 bases. CDR3 protein: CAWSSGTGAPRNTEAFF. CDR3 nucleotide sequence: TGTGCCTGGAGTTCCGGGACAGGGGCCCCCCGTAACACTGAAGCTTTCTTT.

This chain connects TRBV9 to TRBJ1-3; D is unclear. The CDR3 has 18 amino acids. V was clipped by 0 bases and J by 0 bases, with 16 bases between them. Germline lookup yields CDR1 SGDLS and CDR2 YYNGEE. As DNA, the CDR3 is TGTGCCAGCAGCGTAGGGTCAGGCTTATTTTCCTCTGGAAACACCATATATTTT. Residues: CASSVGSGLFSSGNTIYF. Supplemented by reference TRBV9 and TRBJ1-3, the full variable domain reads DSGVTQTPKHLITATGQRVTLRCSPRSGDLSVYWYQQSLDQGLQFLIQYYNGEERAKGNILERFSAQQFPDLHSELNLSSLELGDSALYFCASSVGSGLFSSGNTIYFGEGSWLTVV.

The CDR3, as DNA: TGTGCCAGCAGCACCGGACTAGCGGGGACGAGGGATACGCAGTATTTT. As protein: CASSTGLAGTRDTQYF. The V gene is TRBV7-3, the J gene TRBJ2-3, with 12 bases identical to TRBD2. The junction had 9 bases not matched to a gene; V was cut back by 5 bases and J by 6 bases. The germline V gene encodes CDR1 SGHTA and CDR2 FQGTGA. The CDR3 is 16 amino acids.

The chain carries TRBV16 and TRBJ2-3; D is unclear. The CDR3 covers 12 residues. Trimming took off 5 bases at V and 0 bases at J, with 3 bases between the two ends. The V gene's germline CDR1 is KGHSY and CDR2 FQNENV. CDR3 protein: CASSSSTDTQYF. DNA for the CDR3: TGTGCCAGCAGCTCTAGCACAGATACGCAGTATTTT.

The chain joins TRBV30 to TRBJ2-1; the match to TRBD2 covers 13 bases. Germline values: CDR1 GTSNPN, CDR2 SVGIG (reference sequence). The CDR3 totals 16 residues. After removal of 2 bases from V and 3 bases from J, the junction contained 4 bases not matched to a gene. The CDR3 region has the DNA TGTGCCTGGAGTCTTGGACTAGCGGGGGTCTACAATGAGCAGTTCTTC. Protein product: CAWSLGLAGVYNEQFF.

The CDR3: CASSSSTGDRVYEQYF. As DNA, the CDR3 is TGTGCCAGCAGCTCCTCGACGGGGGACAGGGTCTACGAGCAGTACTTC. This chain joins TRBV13 and TRBJ2-7; 9 bases match TRBD1. The germline gives CDR1 PRHDT, CDR2 FYEKMQ (reference sequence). The CDR3 consists of 16 residues. With 4 bases clipped from V and 3 bases from J, the junction kept 10 bases outside the gene matches.

The chain joins TRBV19 to TRBJ1-5, with a tentative D call TRBD1 (5 bases). V was pared by 7 bases and J by 5 bases, with 21 bases between. The CDR3 totals 16 residues. Germline V gene lookup returns CDR1 LNHDA and CDR2 SQIVND (reference sequence). The DNA for the CDR3 is TGTGCCAGTAAACATTTAGGGGCAGCGGGGGATCAGCCCCAGCATTTT. Encoded protein: CASKHLGAAGDQPQHF.

V and J are TRBV7-9 and TRBJ2-7, with D perhaps matching TRBD1 (6 bases). This CDR3 has 15 amino acids. Germline V gene sequence: CDR1 SEHNR, CDR2 FQNEAQ (reference sequence). Trimming stripped 5 bases from V and 3 bases from J, with 17 bases between. The CDR3 here is CASSDRPTGDYEQYF. CDR3 DNA sequence: TGTGCCAGCAGCGACCGTCCGACAGGAGACTACGAGCAGTACTTC. The variable domain in full, with the rest retrieved from reference TRBV7-9 and TRBJ2-7, is DTGVSQNPRHKITKRGQNVTFRCDPISEHNRLYWYRQTLGQGPEFLTYFQNEAQLEKSRLLSDRFSAERPKGSFSTLEIQRTEQGDSAMYLCASSDRPTGDYEQYFGPGTRLTVT.

This chain's CDR3 is CASSLGGGGTQYF. CDR3 in DNA: TGTGCCAGCAGTTTGGGGGGAGGGGGGACGCAGTATTTT. This sequence joins TRBV28 and TRBJ2-3; D is perhaps TRBD2 (7 bases). This CDR3 is built from 13 residues. V lost 3 bases to trimming and J lost 9 bases, with 13 bases between them. CDR1 and CDR2 (germline): MDHEN, SYDVKM. Based on the CDR3 plus reference TRBV28 and TRBJ2-3, the full variable domain is DVKVTQSSRYLVKRTGEKVFLECVQDMDHENMFWYRQDPGLGLRLIYFSYDVKMKEKGDIPEGYSVSREKKERFSLILESASTNQTSMYLCASSLGGGGTQYFGPGTRLTVL.

This clone was counted between two and nine times. This chain uses TRBV9 with TRBJ2-1; D is possibly TRBD1 (6 bases). The CDR3 contains 14 residues. Germline CDR1 and CDR2: SGDLS and YYNGEE. V gave up 3 bases and J gave up 10 bases, with 17 bases separating them. The CDR3 region has the DNA TGTGCCAGCAGCGCCAGATGGGGGCGTCAGGAGCAGTTCTTC. Amino acid sequence: CASSARWGRQEQFF. Combining the CDR3 with reference TRBV9 and TRBJ2-1 gives the whole variable domain DSGVTQTPKHLITATGQRVTLRCSPRSGDLSVYWYQQSLDQGLQFLIQYYNGEERAKGNILERFSAQQFPDLHSELNLSSLELGDSALYFCASSARWGRQEQFFGPGTRLTVL.

V and J are TRBV30 and TRBJ1-5; D remains unclear. The length of the CDR3 is 15 residues. Trimming stripped 2 bases from V and 1 base from J, with 12 bases between. CDR1 is GTSNPN and CDR2 is SVGIG in the germline V gene (reference sequence). The CDR3, as DNA: TGTGCCTGGAGTATTCCCAGGCCGAGCAATCAGCCCCAGCATTTT. This encodes CAWSIPRPSNQPQHF.

The genes are TRBV19 and TRBJ1-5; 8 bases map to TRBD1. The length of the CDR3 is 17 residues. The trim removed 9 bases at V and 7 bases at J, leaving 20 bases unmatched. The germline V gene has CDR1 LNHDA and CDR2 SQIVND (reference sequence). DNA of the CDR3: TGTGCCAGCACCCCTAGGGCAGGGGGCAAGGTAGGACAGCCCCAGCATTTT. Translation gives CASTPRAGGKVGQPQHF.

In its sample, this clone was seen once. The chain joins TRBV10-3 to TRBJ2-7, with D perhaps TRBD2 (5 bases). The V gene lost 4 bases and the J gene lost 0 bases, with 16 bases spanning the gap. The CDR3 is 16 amino acids. Germline V lookup: CDR1 ENHRY, CDR2 SYGVKD. The CDR3 nucleotides are TGTGCCATCAGTGGATCGGACTTAACCTCCTCCTACGAGCAGTACTTC. Its translation is CAISGSDLTSSYEQYF.

The chain carries TRBV28 and TRBJ2-1; possible D gene TRBD2, 5 bases. The V end was cut by 2 bases, the J end by 10 bases, with 18 bases between. This CDR3 comprises 15 residues. Looked up from germline, CDR1 is MDHEN and CDR2 is SYDVKM. CDR3 amino acids: CASSLTGREEDEQFF. For the CDR3, the DNA is TGTGCCAGCAGTTTAACGGGGAGAGAGGAGGACGAGCAGTTCTTC.

This chain uses TRBV11-2 with TRBJ2-1; TRBD1 might be the D (7 bases). In germline, CDR1 is SGHAT, CDR2 FQNNGV. The CDR3 totals 17 residues. Between the trimmed V and J ends, which lost 0 bases and 4 bases, there was a span of 16 bases. CDR3 DNA: TGTGCCAGCAGCTTAGATCGGGGCAGGGGGACTTACAATGAGCAGTTCTTC. It codes for CASSLDRGRGTYNEQFF.

The J gene is TRBJ2-4, the V gene TRBV7-3; D ambiguous. The CDR3 sequence is 17 residues long. Trimming cost V 2 bases and J 0 bases, with 14 bases left between them. The germline gives CDR1 SGHTA, CDR2 FQGTGA. For the CDR3, the DNA is TGTGCCAGCAGCTTAGAAGGCAGCGCTATAGCCAAAAACATTCAGTACTTC. It yields the protein CASSLEGSAIAKNIQYF.

This rearrangement joins TRBV10-3 to TRBJ2-7; TRBD1 agrees at 10 bases. The germline V gene encodes CDR1 ENHRY and CDR2 SYGVKD. Trimming took 8 bases from V and 4 from J; bases not matched to a gene: 11. The CDR3 runs 15 residues. The CDR3 region is CAILGPGQGRYEQYF. In DNA form, the CDR3 reads TGTGCCATCCTTGGGCCGGGACAGGGGAGGTACGAGCAGTACTTC.

There are a few counts of this clone. The V and J genes are TRBV18 and TRBJ1-5, with D uncertain. Trimming stripped 3 bases from V and 1 base from J, with 10 bases between. CDR1 is KGHSH and CDR2 is LQKENI in the germline V gene. The CDR3 sequence is 15 residues long. The CDR3 region is CASSPVPGSNQPQHF. CDR3 sequence (DNA): TGTGCCAGCTCACCCGTTCCGGGAAGCAATCAGCCCCAGCATTTT.

The rearrangement links TRBV7-2 to TRBJ1-4; TRBD1 agrees at 8 bases. V was pared by 3 bases and J by 2 bases, with 2 bases of the junction left unmatched. The germline V gene encodes CDR1 SGHTA and CDR2 FQGNSA. This CDR3 has 15 residues. This CDR3 reads CASSFRQGTNEKLFF. In nucleotides, the CDR3 is TGTGCCAGCAGCTTTAGACAGGGGACTAATGAAAAACTGTTTTTT.

The CDR3 DNA follows: TGTGCCAGCTCCGGTAATGACGGGGGGGCAGTTGCCCACAATGAGCAGTTCTTC. This codes for CASSGNDGGAVAHNEQFF. The rearrangement joins TRBV18 to TRBJ2-1, with 8 positions matching TRBD2. CDR3 length equals 18 residues. With V trimmed by 6 bases and J by 5 bases, 18 bases remained unmatched. CDR1 and CDR2 (germline): KGHSH, LQKENI.

The rearrangement links TRBV7-2 to TRBJ1-6; D might be TRBD1 (5 bases). Germline values: CDR1 SGHTA, CDR2 FQGNSA. CDR3 length: 14 residues. Deletions cut 4 bases from V and 4 bases from J, with 8 bases between. CDR3 loop: CASSSGVYNSPLHF. CDR3 coding DNA: TGTGCCAGCAGCTCGGGGGTGTATAATTCACCCCTCCACTTT.

The gene calls are TRBV19 and TRBJ2-1; 14 nucleotides agree with TRBD2. CDR3 length equals 18 residues. V trimming: 6 bases; J trimming: 7 bases; junction bases outside the gene matches: 14. Germline V CDR1 and CDR2: LNHDA, SQIVND (reference sequence). The CDR3 here is CASSPWTSGRTYQNEQFF. CDR3 in DNA: TGTGCCAGTAGCCCCTGGACTAGCGGGAGGACCTACCAGAATGAGCAGTTCTTC.

This clone has only a few counts. This chain joins TRBV10-1 and TRBJ2-1; 8 bases line up with TRBD2. This CDR3 region has 15 residues. Germline CDR1 and CDR2: WNHNN and SYGVQD (reference sequence). With V trimmed by 2 bases and J by 7 bases, 7 bases remained unmatched. CDR3 amino acids: CASSEIGGASNEQFF. In DNA, the CDR3 is TGCGCCAGCAGTGAGATCGGGGGGGCAAGTAATGAGCAGTTCTTC.

The gene calls are TRBV11-2 and TRBJ2-7; TRBD2 aligns across 10 bases. This CDR3 is 15 amino acids long. CDR1 SGHAT and CDR2 FQNNGV come from the germline V gene. V was pared by 5 bases and J by 3 bases, with 7 bases of the junction left unmatched. In nucleotides, the CDR3 is TGTGCCAGCAGCATCCTAGCGGGGGAGTTCTACGAGCAGTACTTC. It translates to CASSILAGEFYEQYF.

A few counts support this clone. The junction shows a germline mismatch at one end, possibly a read error. The chain couples TRBV7-9 to TRBJ2-7; 9 bases fit TRBD2. Germline lookup yields CDR1 SEHNR and CDR2 FQNEAQ (reference sequence). This CDR3 comprises 14 residues. CDR3 DNA sequence: TGTTCCAGCAGCCCTCCGACTAGCGGTTACGAGCAGTACTTC. This translates into CSSSPPTSGYEQYF.

This clone was detected once. The gene calls are TRBV6-5 and TRBJ1-1, with 9 bases matching TRBD1. From germline, CDR1 is MNHEY and CDR2 SVGAGI. The CDR3 is 15 amino acids. V trimming: 0 bases; J trimming: 5 bases; junction bases outside the gene matches: 4. Here the CDR3 reads CASSYSDRGGTEAFF. The CDR3 DNA sequence: TGTGCCAGCAGTTACTCCGACAGGGGGGGGACTGAAGCTTTCTTT.

The J gene is TRBJ1-1, the V gene TRBV6-5; no clear D gene. The CDR3 contains 12 residues. Germline CDR1 and CDR2: MNHEY and SVGAGI. Trimming took 3 bases from V and 1 from J, leaving 3 bases between them. Here the CDR3 reads CASSYRNTEAFF. CDR3 DNA sequence: TGTGCCAGCAGTTATAGGAACACTGAAGCTTTCTTT.